Presented here are 10 T cell receptor beta chains from one specimen sequenced in a study of shared clonotypes between healthy human individuals. Only in-frame clones appear in the TCRdb table, and some are missing; sequencing was by immunoSEQ multiplex PCR. The table includes hundreds of thousands of clones, just over 95% detected once. CD45RO-negative, CCR7-positively selected cells formed the naive CD8 fraction, excluding terminally differentiated effector memory CD45RA+ cells. The sequenced sample was naive CD8+ T cells sorted from blood. These receptors all come from a man aged 25-45 years in good health.

Details on this clone: This sample also contains other DNA sequences that code for the same CDR3. This chain uses TRBV15 with TRBJ2-3, with 12 bases that match TRBD2. This CDR3 is 18 amino acids long. Germline trimming cut 0 bases from V and 0 bases from J; bases unmatched to any gene: 4. Germline CDR1 LNHNV, CDR2 YYDKDF (reference sequence). The CDR3 protein is CATSRDLAGGPSTDTQYF. CDR3 DNA: TGTGCCACCAGCAGAGATCTAGCGGGAGGGCCTAGCACAGATACGCAGTATTTT. The full variable domain, completed using reference TRBV15 and TRBJ2-3, is DAMVIQNPRYQVTQFGKPVTLSCSQTLNHNVMYWYQQKSSQAPKLLFHYYDKDFNNEADTPDNFQSRRPNTSFCFLDIRSPGLGDTAMYLCATSRDLAGGPSTDTQYFGPGTRLTVL.

The chain employs TRBV5-6 and TRBJ2-7, with 7 bases that match TRBD2. With V trimmed by 0 bases and J by 6 bases, 0 bases remained unmatched. Germline assignment: CDR1 SGHDT and CDR2 YYEEEE. The CDR3 consists of 12 residues. CDR3 residues: CASSLASGEQYF. The CDR3 bases are TGTGCCAGCAGCTTGGCTAGCGGCGAGCAGTACTTC.

This sequence joins TRBV9 and TRBJ2-3, with 11 bases that match TRBD2. The germline V gene encodes CDR1 SGDLS and CDR2 YYNGEE. CDR3 length: 15 residues. The V segment lost 3 bases and the J segment 4 bases; nucleotides outside the gene matches: 4. The CDR3 bases are TGTGCCAGCAGCGCCACTAGCGGGAGAGCAGATACGCAGTATTTT. Protein: CASSATSGRADTQYF.

The gene calls are TRBV4-1 and TRBJ1-2; D unclear. Trimming removed 2 bases at V and 7 bases at J, with 17 bases between. Looked up from germline, CDR1 is MGHRA and CDR2 is YSYEKL. The CDR3 has 15 residues. The CDR3 DNA reads as TGCGCCAGCAGCCAACTTTTCGTCGGGCCCGGTGGCTACACCTTC. Encoded protein: CASSQLFVGPGGYTF.

V is TRBV5-6 and J is TRBJ1-2, with a tentative D call TRBD1 (5 bases). V lost 4 bases and J 8 bases, leaving 15 bases between the germline ends. The CDR3 runs 13 residues. From germline, CDR1 is SGHDT and CDR2 YYEEEE. The CDR3 loop reads CASSAGLSHGYTF. The CDR3 nucleotides are TGTGCCAGCAGCGCGGGACTAAGTCACGGCTACACCTTC.

The J gene is TRBJ2-3, the V gene TRBV19; TRBD2 agrees at 8 bases. This CDR3 is 13 amino acids long. The V segment lost 10 bases and the J segment 2 bases; nucleotides outside the gene matches: 5. The germline V gene encodes CDR1 LNHDA and CDR2 SQIVND (reference sequence). This CDR3 reads CAIAGSATDTQYF. In nucleotides, the CDR3 is TGTGCCATAGCGGGATCGGCCACAGATACGCAGTATTTT.

The chain is built from TRBV7-2 and TRBJ2-7; D is unresolved. The ends were cut back, 5 bases at V and 3 bases at J, with 14 bases in the middle. Germline loops: CDR1 SGHTA, CDR2 FQGNSA. This CDR3 is built from 14 residues. CDR3 DNA sequence: TGTGCCAGCAGCCCTTGGCATTCAAACTACGAGCAGTACTTC. Its translation: CASSPWHSNYEQYF.

V is TRBV7-9 and J is TRBJ2-7; weak D call: TRBD2 (5 bases). Trimming stripped 5 bases from V and 2 bases from J, with 19 bases between. CDR1 is SEHNR and CDR2 is FQNEAQ in the germline V gene (reference sequence). The CDR3 consists of 16 residues. The DNA for the CDR3 is TGTGCCAGCAGCCCTGCGGGCCCTAGGGCCGCCTACGAGCAGTACTTC. It codes for CASSPAGPRAAYEQYF.

This clone occurred once. The CDR3 region is CSVEDHRGDSYEQYF. CDR3 sequence (DNA): TGCAGCGTTGAAGATCACAGGGGGGACTCCTACGAGCAGTACTTC. J is TRBJ2-7 and V is TRBV29-1, with 8 bases aligning to TRBD1. With V trimmed by 0 bases and J by 0 bases, 4 bases remained unmatched. Germline V CDR1 and CDR2: SQVTM, ANQGSEA. The CDR3 contains 15 residues.

The gene calls are TRBV7-2 and TRBJ1-4, with D perhaps matching TRBD1 (5 bases). Per the germline V gene, CDR1 is SGHTA and CDR2 is FQGNSA. The CDR3 length is 14 residues. Trimming pared 5 bases from V and 6 bases from J, leaving 13 bases between. The CDR3: CASSPPGRDEKLFF. CDR3 bases: TGTGCCAGCAGCCCTCCGGGCAGGGATGAAAAACTGTTTTTT.